One sample yielded the 26 T cell receptor beta chains listed below, sequenced in a study of cytomegalovirus exposure and HLA in healthy donors. A multiplex PCR was run with 60 Vbeta primers and 13 Jbeta primers. Data came from immunoSEQ multiplex PCR; TCRdb stores just in-frame clones and leaves some out. The sample carries 75,000 to 100,000 clones, around three quarters recorded once. The sample taken for sequencing was PBMCs. The receptors derive from a man aged 25-45 years in good health and CMV-seronegative.

J is TRBJ1-1 and V is TRBV7-2; TRBD1 is a possible D gene (5 bases). The CDR3 has 15 residues. The V gene lost 0 bases and the J gene lost 2 bases, with 10 bases spanning the gap. Looked up from germline, CDR1 is SGHTA and CDR2 is FQGNSA. This CDR3 is CASSLAGAVNTEAFF. The CDR3, as DNA: TGTGCCAGCAGCTTAGCTGGGGCAGTAAACACTGAAGCTTTCTTT.

This clone was seen a single time. The chain is built from TRBV6-6 and TRBJ1-5; D remains ambiguous. Germline V gives CDR1 MNHNY, CDR2 SVGAGI (reference sequence). The CDR3 totals 15 residues. The V and J ends lost 0 bases and 3 bases respectively, with 9 bases between them. The CDR3 DNA is TGTGCCAGCAGTTACTCTAGCAGTAACAATCAGCCCCAGCATTTT. Translation: CASSYSSSNNQPQHF.

V gene TRBV7-9 combines with J gene TRBJ1-3; 9 bases align to TRBD1. Trimming at V came to 4 bases and at J to 2 bases, leaving 6 bases not matched to a gene. Germline CDR1 and CDR2: SEHNR and FQNEAQ (reference sequence). CDR3 size: 16 residues. The CDR3 DNA follows: TGTGCCAGCAGCTATATGACAGGGGGTGCTGGAAACACCATATATTTT. Protein: CASSYMTGGAGNTIYF. The full variable domain, in which reference TRBV7-9 and TRBJ1-3 provide the parts outside the CDR3, is DTGVSQNPRHKITKRGQNVTFRCDPISEHNRLYWYRQTLGQGPEFLTYFQNEAQLEKSRLLSDRFSAERPKGSFSTLEIQRTEQGDSAMYLCASSYMTGGAGNTIYFGEGSWLTVV.

The gene calls are TRBV5-1 and TRBJ2-7; possible D gene TRBD2, 5 bases. Germline V gives CDR1 SGHRS, CDR2 YFSETQ. The ends were cut back, 6 bases at V and 5 bases at J, with 15 bases in the middle. The length of the CDR3 is 13 residues. The CDR3 DNA reads as TGCGCCAGCATGAAGGCCGGAGGCGACGAGCAGTACGTC. Protein: CASMKAGGDEQYV.

The chain links TRBV7-6 to TRBJ1-1, with D uncertain. Between the trimmed V and J ends, which lost 1 base and 8 bases, there was a span of 11 bases. Per germline, CDR1 SGHVS and CDR2 FNYEAQ. The CDR3 has 13 residues. The CDR3 DNA reads TGTGCCAGCAGCTTAGAGGTAGGCAGGGAAGCTTTCTTT. Encoded protein: CASSLEVGREAFF.

This rearrangement joins TRBV28 to TRBJ2-3; 10 bases match TRBD2. CDR3 length equals 14 residues. Losses at the gene ends were 3 bases for V and 9 bases for J; bases not matched to a gene: 6. The germline V gene encodes CDR1 MDHEN and CDR2 SYDVKM. This CDR3 is CASSLRSGGETQYF. The CDR3, as DNA: TGTGCCAGCAGTTTGAGAAGCGGGGGGGAAACGCAGTATTTT.

The rearrangement links TRBV11-2 to TRBJ1-5, with D unclear. Trimming removed 5 bases from V and 0 bases from J, with 8 bases in between. The V gene's germline CDR1 is SGHAT and CDR2 FQNNGV. The CDR3 runs to 14 residues. CDR3 DNA sequence: TGTGCCAGCAGCAGGGAGATTAGCAATCAGCCCCAGCATTTT. This sequence encodes CASSREISNQPQHF.

The rearrangement links TRBV7-9 to TRBJ2-1, with TRBD2 identical over 7 bases. This CDR3 contains 16 residues. Germline CDR1 is SEHNR and CDR2 is FQNEAQ (reference sequence). The ends lost 2 bases at V and 7 bases at J; junction bases unmatched: 11. CDR3 sequence reads: CASSLSLGGSINEQFF. The CDR3 DNA follows: TGTGCCAGCAGCTTATCTCTTGGCGGGAGTATAAATGAGCAGTTCTTC.

V gene TRBV27 combines with J gene TRBJ1-4, with 7 bases matching TRBD1. This CDR3 region has 12 residues. Per germline, CDR1 MNHEY and CDR2 SMNVEV (reference sequence). With V trimmed by 7 bases and J by 7 bases, 3 bases remained unmatched. Here the CDR3 reads CASKQGIEKLFF. The CDR3 coding sequence is TGTGCCAGCAAACAGGGGATTGAAAAACTGTTTTTT.

V gene TRBV25-1 combines with J gene TRBJ2-3, with D possibly TRBD1 on 6 matching bases. The CDR3 sequence is 15 residues long. Trimming removed 1 base from V and 1 base from J, with 9 bases in between. Germline V CDR1 and CDR2: MGHDK, SYGVNS. The DNA of the CDR3 is TGTGCCAGCAGTGAATGGGGGCTACGCACAGATACGCAGTATTTT. It codes for CASSEWGLRTDTQYF.

The chain has TRBV7-9 and TRBJ2-2; D is uncertain. The germline V gene encodes CDR1 SEHNR and CDR2 FQNEAQ (reference sequence). Trimming removed 0 bases from V and 6 bases from J, with 8 bases in between. The CDR3 spans 14 residues. The CDR3 loop is CASSLALRAGELFF. CDR3 DNA: TGTGCCAGCAGCTTAGCGCTTAGAGCCGGGGAGCTGTTTTTT.

The chain links TRBV19 to TRBJ1-1, with TRBD1 matching 7 bases. The germline gives CDR1 LNHDA, CDR2 SQIVND (reference sequence). V shed 3 bases, J shed 0 bases, and the junction held 4 bases outside the gene matches. CDR3 length: 15 residues. The CDR3 region has the DNA TGTGCCAGTAGTATTCCGGGACAGCTGAACACTGAAGCTTTCTTT. It codes for CASSIPGQLNTEAFF.

The chain uses TRBV7-3 and TRBJ1-2; D is perhaps TRBD1 (6 bases). Looked up from germline, CDR1 is SGHTA and CDR2 is FQGTGA. The CDR3 runs to 16 residues. V was clipped by 2 bases and J by 7 bases, with 20 bases between them. CDR3 in amino acids: CASSLDPGTGISGYTF. The DNA for the CDR3 is TGTGCCAGCAGCTTAGACCCCGGTACAGGGATTTCTGGCTACACCTTC. Full variable domain (missing parts from reference TRBV7-3 and TRBJ1-2): GAGVSQTPSNKVTEKGKYVELRCDPISGHTALYWYRQSLGQGPEFLIYFQGTGAADDSGLPNDRFFAVRPEGSVSTLKIQRTERGDSAVYLCASSLDPGTGISGYTFGSGTRLTVV.

This clone was counted between two and nine times. The chain combines TRBV11-2 with TRBJ1-1; D call uncertain. The CDR3 has 13 amino acids. V was cut by 5 bases and J by 0 bases, with 7 bases left in between. Germline values: CDR1 SGHAT, CDR2 FQNNGV. The CDR3 DNA sequence: TGTGCCAGCAGCAACGGGGTGAACACTGAAGCTTTCTTT. It specifies CASSNGVNTEAFF.

The chain uses TRBV19 and TRBJ2-7; TRBD1 matches at 11 bases. Trimming at V came to 4 bases and at J to 4 bases, leaving 6 bases not matched to a gene. This CDR3 region has 15 residues. Germline V gene data show CDR1 as LNHDA and CDR2 as SQIVND (reference sequence). CDR3 protein: CASSTWDRGSYEQYF. The CDR3 nucleotides read TGTGCCAGTAGTACCTGGGACAGGGGGTCATACGAGCAGTACTTC.

The CDR3 here is CASSPTGGGGYTF. CDR3 bases: TGCGCCAGCAGCCCGACAGGGGGGGGTGGCTACACCTTC. The chain links TRBV4-3 to TRBJ1-2, with 9 bases that match TRBD1. Germline V gene lookup returns CDR1 LGHNA and CDR2 YSLEER. The length of the CDR3 is 13 residues. V shed 4 bases, J shed 7 bases, and the junction held 4 bases outside the gene matches.

The CDR3 nucleotides read TGTGCCAGCAGTCCGACAGGGATTAACTACAATGAGCAGTTCTTC. Encoded protein: CASSPTGINYNEQFF. This rearrangement joins TRBV6-5 to TRBJ2-1; TRBD1 matches 7 bases. The CDR3 spans 15 residues. The germline V gene encodes CDR1 MNHEY and CDR2 SVGAGI. Germline trimming cut 5 bases from V and 3 bases from J; bases unmatched to any gene: 7.

The sample holds one count of this clone. V and J are TRBV5-8 and TRBJ2-7, with a tentative D call TRBD2 (6 bases). CDR1 SGHTS and CDR2 YDEGEE come from the germline V gene. With 6 bases removed from V and 1 base from J, the gap between germline ends came to 14 bases. CDR3 length equals 14 residues. The CDR3 loop reads CASTILAESYEQYV. The DNA of the CDR3 is TGTGCCAGCACAATTTTAGCGGAGTCCTACGAGCAGTACGTC.

The chain recombines TRBV27 with TRBJ2-3; TRBD1 is a possible D gene (6 bases). V lost 3 bases to trimming and J lost 11 bases, with 21 bases between them. CDR3 length: 15 amino acids. CDR1 and CDR2 (germline): MNHEY, SMNVEV (reference sequence). The DNA for the CDR3 is TGTGCCAGCAGTTTCCGGGACACTCGAGAAGGGGAGCAGTATTTT. Translated: CASSFRDTREGEQYF.

V gene TRBV7-2 combines with J gene TRBJ2-3; 7 bases are shared with TRBD1. The CDR3 is 15 amino acids. With 1 base clipped from V and 1 base from J, the junction kept 2 bases outside the gene matches. Germline loops: CDR1 SGHTA, CDR2 FQGNSA. CDR3 coding DNA: TGTGCCAGCAGCTTAGGACAGGGCGGCACAGATACGCAGTATTTT. Protein sequence: CASSLGQGGTDTQYF.

The V gene is TRBV19, the J gene TRBJ1-4; 7 nucleotides line up with TRBD1. The CDR3 is 13 amino acids. Germline loops: CDR1 LNHDA, CDR2 SQIVND (reference sequence). The ends lost 5 bases at V and 5 bases at J; junction bases unmatched: 2. CDR3 in DNA: TGTGCCAGTAGTCAACAGGGGAATGAAAAACTGTTTTTT. Translated: CASSQQGNEKLFF.

This clone was detected a few times. The V gene is TRBV6-5, the J gene TRBJ1-3, with D perhaps TRBD1 (5 bases). The CDR3 contains 16 residues. Germline CDR1 is MNHEY and CDR2 is SVGAGI. V was clipped by 4 bases and J by 5 bases, with 18 bases between them. This chain's CDR3 is CASSWDSSFWRNTIYF. The DNA for the CDR3 is TGTGCCAGCAGTTGGGACTCATCGTTTTGGCGAAACACCATATATTTT.

In its sample, this clone was seen a few times. The rearrangement links TRBV23-1 to TRBJ1-1; 7 positions match TRBD1. Being an ORF, TRBV23-1 has a function that is uncertain. V shed 6 bases and J 4 bases; nucleotides not matched to a gene: 14. The CDR3 totals 16 residues. This CDR3 reads CASRIRQGEESTEAFF. For the CDR3, the DNA is TGCGCCAGCAGGATTCGACAGGGCGAGGAGAGCACTGAAGCTTTCTTT.

V gene TRBV7-9 combines with J gene TRBJ1-2, with TRBD1 as a possible D gene (5 bases). Trimming removed 0 bases at V and 3 bases at J, with 8 bases between. Germline loops: CDR1 SEHNR, CDR2 FQNEAQ (reference sequence). The CDR3 spans 14 residues. The CDR3 loop reads CASSLAGLYYGYTF. As DNA, the CDR3 is TGTGCCAGCAGCTTAGCGGGGCTCTACTATGGCTACACCTTC.

V usage is TRBV14 and J usage is TRBJ1-5; D not resolved. The V and J ends lost 4 bases and 4 bases respectively, with 8 bases between them. The CDR3 runs to 13 residues. Looked up from germline, CDR1 is SGHDN and CDR2 is FVKESK. CDR3 protein: CASSRGGNQPQHF. In DNA form, the CDR3 reads TGTGCCAGCAGCCGGGGAGGAAATCAGCCCCAGCATTTT.

This clone turned up a few times. The chain links TRBV9 to TRBJ1-1; no clear D. V lost 4 bases to trimming and J lost 7 bases, with 11 bases between them. This CDR3 spans 12 amino acids. Germline loops: CDR1 SGDLS, CDR2 YYNGEE. The CDR3 region is CASSRTGSEAFF. The CDR3, as DNA: TGTGCCAGCAGCCGAACCGGGAGTGAAGCTTTCTTT.